A selection of T cell receptor beta chains follows, all from one sample in a study of T cell changes during pregnancy in multiple sclerosis. Data came from immunoSEQ multiplex PCR; TCRdb stores just in-frame clones and leaves some out. Of roughly 97,000 clones in the sample, about nine tenths were seen once. The specimen comprised peripheral blood, sampled in the second trimester of pregnancy. All receptors come from a female donor in good health, enrolled as a control in a pregnancy study. CDR3s include the opening cysteine and the closing phenylalanine or tryptophan. Fields, in order: V gene, clone size, CDR3 length, J gene, D gene, CDR3 DNA, CDR3 protein. The D gene is left open where the match is weak. The size of a clone is reported for some rows only, either as once, few or many, or as a class for expanded clones.

V gene: TRBV9
clone size: NA
CDR3 length: 19
J gene: TRBJ2-7
D gene: NA
CDR3 DNA: TGTGCCAGTACGGAGAGTTTGCCCCACCTCCGTGGGAGCTCCTACGAGCAGTACTTC
CDR3 protein: CASTESLPHLRGSSYEQYF

V gene: TRBV23-1
clone size: NA
CDR3 length: 21
J gene: TRBJ2-7
D gene: TRBD2
CDR3 DNA: TGCGCCAGCAGTCAATCCTCGAAAGGGACTAGGGCTTACCTGAGCTCCTACGAGCAGTACTTC
CDR3 protein: CASSQSSKGTRAYLSSYEQYF

V gene: TRBV30
clone size: NA
CDR3 length: 13
J gene: TRBJ2-7
D gene: NA
CDR3 DNA: TGTGCCTGGAGGGCCATGGGCGTCTACGAGCAGTACTTC
CDR3 protein: CAWRAMGVYEQYF

V gene: TRBV18
clone size: NA
CDR3 length: 17
J gene: TRBJ1-6
D gene: TRBD1
CDR3 DNA: TGTGCCAGCTCACCACCGGGATCAGGGGGAAAAAGTTCACCCCTCCACTTT
CDR3 protein: CASSPPGSGGKSSPLHF

V gene: TRBV18
clone size: NA
CDR3 length: 19
J gene: TRBJ2-1
D gene: TRBD2
CDR3 DNA: TGTGCCAGCTCACCACCAGGGCTAGCGGGAGGGGGTGCCTACAATGAGCAGTTCTTC
CDR3 protein: CASSPPGLAGGGAYNEQFF

V gene: TRBV28
clone size: NA
CDR3 length: 17
J gene: TRBJ2-3
D gene: TRBD2
CDR3 DNA: TGTGCCAGCAGTTTCTCTACTAGCGGGCACAGCACAGATACGCAGTATTTT
CDR3 protein: CASSFSTSGHSTDTQYF

V gene: TRBV6-4
clone size: NA
CDR3 length: 20
J gene: TRBJ2-1
D gene: TRBD2
CDR3 DNA: TGTGCCAGCAGTCCGATGAACCGACTAGCGGGACCGAGCTCCTACAATGAGCAGTTCTTC
CDR3 protein: CASSPMNRLAGPSSYNEQFF

V gene: TRBV7-9
clone size: NA
CDR3 length: 14
J gene: TRBJ1-4
D gene: TRBD1
CDR3 DNA: TGTGCCAGCAGCCGCGGACAGGGAGGTGAAAAACTGTTTTTT
CDR3 protein: CASSRGQGGEKLFF

V gene: TRBV5-1
clone size: NA
CDR3 length: 13
J gene: TRBJ2-7
D gene: TRBD2
CDR3 DNA: TGCGCCAGCAGCTTGGCCGGCGGGAGCGAGCAGTACTTC
CDR3 protein: CASSLAGGSEQYF

V gene: TRBV11-2
clone size: NA
CDR3 length: 14
J gene: TRBJ1-2
D gene: TRBD1
CDR3 DNA: TGTGCCAGCAGCTGGGACAGGGGAGACTATGGCTACACCTTC
CDR3 protein: CASSWDRGDYGYTF

V gene: TRBV5-4
clone size: NA
CDR3 length: 15
J gene: TRBJ1-1
D gene: TRBD1
CDR3 DNA: TGTGCCAGCAGCCCCCGACAGGGCCGGAACACTGAAGCTTTCTTT
CDR3 protein: CASSPRQGRNTEAFF

V gene: TRBV6-5
clone size: NA
CDR3 length: 14
J gene: TRBJ2-1
D gene: NA
CDR3 DNA: TGTGCCAGCGGTCTACCGAGAGGGTACAATGAGCAGTTCTTC
CDR3 protein: CASGLPRGYNEQFF

V gene: TRBV2
clone size: NA
CDR3 length: 16
J gene: TRBJ2-6
D gene: TRBD1
CDR3 DNA: TGTGCCAGCAGTCAGGGGGCGCACGCTGGGGCCAACGTCCTGACTTTC
CDR3 protein: CASSQGAHAGANVLTF

V gene: TRBV30
clone size: NA
CDR3 length: 13
J gene: TRBJ2-7
D gene: NA
CDR3 DNA: TGTGCCTGGAGTGCCCAGGGATTCTACGAGCAGTACTTC
CDR3 protein: CAWSAQGFYEQYF

V gene: TRBV15
clone size: NA
CDR3 length: 17
J gene: TRBJ2-5
D gene: NA
CDR3 DNA: TGTGCCACCAGCTCCCGACTCTTGACAGGGAGGAAAGAGACCCAGTACTTC
CDR3 protein: CATSSRLLTGRKETQYF

V gene: TRBV19
clone size: NA
CDR3 length: 17
J gene: TRBJ2-4
D gene: TRBD1
CDR3 DNA: TGTGCCAGTAGAGCACGAGGGGACAGCTGGGGAACGAACATTCAGTACTTC
CDR3 protein: CASRARGDSWGTNIQYF

V gene: TRBV2
clone size: NA
CDR3 length: 13
J gene: TRBJ1-4
D gene: TRBD1
CDR3 DNA: TGTGCCGGCCAGGGGGCGACTAATGAAAAACTGTTTTTT
CDR3 protein: CAGQGATNEKLFF

V gene: TRBV6-4
clone size: once
CDR3 length: 17
J gene: TRBJ2-3
D gene: NA
CDR3 DNA: TGTGCCAGCAGTGACACGGGGGGCCCCTACATTGCAGATACGCAGTATTTT
CDR3 protein: CASSDTGGPYIADTQYF

V gene: TRBV6-5
clone size: once
CDR3 length: 14
J gene: TRBJ2-7
D gene: NA
CDR3 DNA: TGTGCCAGCAGACATCCTAGTCGCTCCTACGAGCAGTACTTC
CDR3 protein: CASRHPSRSYEQYF

V gene: TRBV5-1
clone size: few
CDR3 length: 14
J gene: TRBJ1-4
D gene: TRBD1
CDR3 DNA: TGCGCCAGCAGCTCAGACAGGGGAAGTGAAAAACTGTTTTTT
CDR3 protein: CASSSDRGSEKLFF

V gene: TRBV19
clone size: NA
CDR3 length: 16
J gene: TRBJ1-1
D gene: TRBD1
CDR3 DNA: TGTGCCAGTAGACTTACACCCGGGACAGGGGACGCTGAAGCTTTCTTT
CDR3 protein: CASRLTPGTGDAEAFF

V gene: TRBV5-1
clone size: NA
CDR3 length: 18
J gene: TRBJ2-3
D gene: TRBD1
CDR3 DNA: TGCGCCAGCAGCTTGCCGACAGGGAGAGAGCTCCCCACAGATACGCAGTATTTT
CDR3 protein: CASSLPTGRELPTDTQYF

V gene: TRBV7-2
clone size: NA
CDR3 length: 16
J gene: TRBJ1-6
D gene: NA
CDR3 DNA: TGTGCCAGCAGCCAGGACGCAAGGGGATTCAATTCACCCCTCCACTTT
CDR3 protein: CASSQDARGFNSPLHF

V gene: TRBV5-4
clone size: NA
CDR3 length: 13
J gene: TRBJ1-5
D gene: NA
CDR3 DNA: TGTGCCAGCAGCTTTGCGGGCACTCAGCCCCAGCATTTT
CDR3 protein: CASSFAGTQPQHF

V gene: TRBV29-1
clone size: once
CDR3 length: 14
J gene: TRBJ2-2
D gene: TRBD1
CDR3 DNA: TGCAGCGTTGGAAGGGGGCTGGAGGCCGGGGAGCTGTTTTTT
CDR3 protein: CSVGRGLEAGELFF

V gene: TRBV15
clone size: once
CDR3 length: 14
J gene: TRBJ1-1
D gene: NA
CDR3 DNA: TGTGCCACCAGCAGAGATACGGTGAACACTGAAGCTTTCTTT
CDR3 protein: CATSRDTVNTEAFF

V gene: TRBV29-1
clone size: NA
CDR3 length: 15
J gene: TRBJ2-5
D gene: NA
CDR3 DNA: TGCAGCGTTCGACCTCGCGGACAGTTCCAAGAGACCCAGTACTTC
CDR3 protein: CSVRPRGQFQETQYF

V gene: TRBV7-9
clone size: NA
CDR3 length: 17
J gene: TRBJ2-3
D gene: TRBD2
CDR3 DNA: TGTGCCAGCAGCAAAGGACTAGCGGGAGGTGGGACAGATACGCAGTATTTT
CDR3 protein: CASSKGLAGGGTDTQYF

V gene: TRBV19
clone size: NA
CDR3 length: 17
J gene: TRBJ1-1
D gene: NA
CDR3 DNA: TGTGCCAGTAGTTTCTTTCAAAGGGGATGGGTGAACACTGAAGCTTTCTTT
CDR3 protein: CASSFFQRGWVNTEAFF

V gene: TRBV2
clone size: NA
CDR3 length: 15
J gene: TRBJ1-5
D gene: NA
CDR3 DNA: TGTGCCAGCAGGTGGGATGACAGTAGCAATCAGCCCCAGCATTTT
CDR3 protein: CASRWDDSSNQPQHF

V gene: TRBV19
clone size: NA
CDR3 length: 16
J gene: TRBJ2-5
D gene: TRBD1
CDR3 DNA: TGTGCCAGTAGTCTCCTGACAGGGGGAAGGCAAGAGACCCAGTACTTC
CDR3 protein: CASSLLTGGRQETQYF

V gene: TRBV19
clone size: NA
CDR3 length: 14
J gene: TRBJ1-4
D gene: NA
CDR3 DNA: TGTGCCAGTCGTGGGGGGGCAACTAATGAAAAACTGTTTTTT
CDR3 protein: CASRGGATNEKLFF

V gene: TRBV5-1
clone size: NA
CDR3 length: 14
J gene: TRBJ2-7
D gene: TRBD1
CDR3 DNA: TGCGCCAGCAGCTTGTGGGACAGGGACCACGAGCAGTACTTC
CDR3 protein: CASSLWDRDHEQYF

V gene: TRBV10-3
clone size: NA
CDR3 length: 14
J gene: TRBJ2-7
D gene: NA
CDR3 DNA: TGTGCCATCAGTGAGTCGGGCAGCTACTACGAGCAGTACTTC
CDR3 protein: CAISESGSYYEQYF

V gene: TRBV18
clone size: NA
CDR3 length: 13
J gene: TRBJ1-2
D gene: NA
CDR3 DNA: TGTGCCAGCTCCCCCGGGACTTCGAATGGCTACACCTTC
CDR3 protein: CASSPGTSNGYTF

V gene: TRBV9
clone size: once
CDR3 length: 14
J gene: TRBJ2-7
D gene: NA
CDR3 DNA: TGTGCCAGCAGCGTAGGGCATAACTCCTACGAGCAGTACTTC
CDR3 protein: CASSVGHNSYEQYF

V gene: TRBV5-1
clone size: NA
CDR3 length: 15
J gene: TRBJ1-1
D gene: NA
CDR3 DNA: TGCGCCAGCAGCTTGAACAGTTTAGTGAACACTGAAGCTTTCTTT
CDR3 protein: CASSLNSLVNTEAFF

V gene: TRBV7-9
clone size: NA
CDR3 length: 13
J gene: TRBJ1-2
D gene: NA
CDR3 DNA: TGTGCCAGCAGCTTAGAATATAGCTATGGCTACACCTTC
CDR3 protein: CASSLEYSYGYTF

V gene: TRBV6-5
clone size: NA
CDR3 length: 16
J gene: TRBJ1-6
D gene: TRBD1
CDR3 DNA: TGTGCCAGCAGTTACTCGGCAGGGGGCGGTGGTTCACCCCTCCACTTT
CDR3 protein: CASSYSAGGGGSPLHF

V gene: TRBV4-3
clone size: NA
CDR3 length: 14
J gene: TRBJ1-1
D gene: TRBD1
CDR3 DNA: TGCGCCAGCAGCTCAGGACAGGGTCGGACTGAAGCTTTCTTT
CDR3 protein: CASSSGQGRTEAFF

V gene: TRBV11-2
clone size: NA
CDR3 length: 15
J gene: TRBJ1-2
D gene: NA
CDR3 DNA: TGTGCCAGCAGCGCGCGGCAAGCCGTTAACTATGGCTACACCTTC
CDR3 protein: CASSARQAVNYGYTF

V gene: TRBV4-1
clone size: NA
CDR3 length: 15
J gene: TRBJ1-5
D gene: TRBD1
CDR3 DNA: TGCGCCAGCAGCCGAGGACAGGGGGGGCCCCAGCCCCAGCATTTT
CDR3 protein: CASSRGQGGPQPQHF

V gene: TRBV28
clone size: NA
CDR3 length: 13
J gene: TRBJ1-1
D gene: TRBD1
CDR3 DNA: TGTGCCACCTCGACAGGGGCACCTTCGTCAGCTTTCTTT
CDR3 protein: CATSTGAPSSAFF

V gene: TRBV28
clone size: once
CDR3 length: 15
J gene: TRBJ1-1
D gene: NA
CDR3 DNA: TGTGCCAGCAATCGAGGGGGATCAGGGAACACTGAAGCTTTCTTT
CDR3 protein: CASNRGGSGNTEAFF

V gene: TRBV4-2
clone size: few
CDR3 length: 12
J gene: TRBJ2-4
D gene: TRBD1
CDR3 DNA: TGTGCCAGCAGCCCGGACAGGGTCTTTTTGTACTTC
CDR3 protein: CASSPDRVFLYF

V gene: TRBV28
clone size: NA
CDR3 length: 15
J gene: TRBJ2-3
D gene: TRBD1
CDR3 DNA: TGTGCCAGTTTCGGCCAGGGGGTTTCCACAGATACGCAGTATTTT
CDR3 protein: CASFGQGVSTDTQYF

V gene: TRBV14
clone size: NA
CDR3 length: 16
J gene: TRBJ2-5
D gene: NA
CDR3 DNA: TGTGCCAGCAGCCAAGGTCGGGGTCAGGGGATGGAGACCCAGTACTTC
CDR3 protein: CASSQGRGQGMETQYF